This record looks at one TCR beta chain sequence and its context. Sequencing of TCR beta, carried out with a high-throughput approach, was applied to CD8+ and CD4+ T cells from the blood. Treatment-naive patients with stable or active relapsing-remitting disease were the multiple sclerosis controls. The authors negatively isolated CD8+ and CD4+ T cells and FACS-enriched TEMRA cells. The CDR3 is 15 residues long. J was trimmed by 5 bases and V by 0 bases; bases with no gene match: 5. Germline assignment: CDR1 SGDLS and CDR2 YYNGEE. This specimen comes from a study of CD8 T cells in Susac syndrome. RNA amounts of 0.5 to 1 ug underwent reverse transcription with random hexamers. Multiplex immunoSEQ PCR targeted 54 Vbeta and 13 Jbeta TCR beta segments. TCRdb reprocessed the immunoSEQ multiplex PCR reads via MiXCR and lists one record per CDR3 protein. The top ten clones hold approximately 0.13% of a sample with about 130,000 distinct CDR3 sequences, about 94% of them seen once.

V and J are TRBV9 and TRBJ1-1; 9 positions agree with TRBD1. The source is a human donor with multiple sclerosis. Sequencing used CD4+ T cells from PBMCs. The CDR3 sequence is CASSVARTGVTEAFF. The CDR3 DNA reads TGTGCCAGCAGCGTAGCCCGGACAGGGGTTACTGAAGCTTTCTTT.